Shown below are 4 T cell receptor beta chains from a single sample sequenced in a study of blood T cell repertoires in COVID-19. Data came from immunoSEQ multiplex PCR; TCRdb stores just in-frame clones and leaves some out. This repertoire shows fewer than 200,000 clones, around 90% found once; its top ten account for 0.5% to 0.6%. The sequenced sample was peripheral blood. These receptors were collected from a man between 45 and 60 years old with acute or convalescent COVID-19.

This rearrangement joins TRBV4-3 to TRBJ2-3; 7 bases are shared with TRBD2. This CDR3 is 16 amino acids long. V shed 1 base and J 2 bases; nucleotides not matched to a gene: 6. Looked up from germline, CDR1 is LGHNA and CDR2 is YSLEER. CDR3 loop: CASSQGTGGVTDTQYF. As DNA, the CDR3 is TGCGCCAGCAGCCAAGGTACGGGGGGAGTCACAGATACGCAGTATTTT.

The gene calls are TRBV29-1 and TRBJ2-5; D gene unclear. The CDR3 is 13 residues long. V was trimmed by 4 bases and J by 2 bases, leaving 11 bases between them. Germline loops: CDR1 SQVTM, CDR2 ANQGSEA. The CDR3, as DNA: TGCAGCGTTGGATTGTCAGAACAAGAGACCCAGTACTTC. Translating it yields CSVGLSEQETQYF.

The rearrangement links TRBV5-6 to TRBJ2-5; D uncertain. V gave up 0 bases and J gave up 1 base, with 7 bases separating them. The CDR3 covers 14 residues. Germline V gene sequence: CDR1 SGHDT, CDR2 YYEEEE. The DNA for the CDR3 is TGTGCCAGCAGCTTGGTAACAGTCCAAGAGACCCAGTACTTC. It translates to CASSLVTVQETQYF.

The chain joins TRBV11-2 to TRBJ1-4; tentative D call: TRBD1 (5 bases). The germline gives CDR1 SGHAT, CDR2 FQNNGV. The germline V and J ends were trimmed by 5 bases and 8 bases, with 15 bases remaining between them. This CDR3 is 14 amino acids long. Here the CDR3 reads CASSGITKGEKLFF. In DNA form, the CDR3 reads TGTGCCAGCAGCGGTATCACCAAGGGGGAAAAACTGTTTTTT.